This T cell receptor beta chain was sequenced in a study of neoadjuvant anti-PD-1 for oral cavity cancer. The protocol was immunoSEQ multiplex PCR, while the TCRdb copy is restricted to in-frame clones and leaves out a portion. The top ten clones hold 2.5% to 3% of a sample with roughly 6,700 clones, about 78% of them seen once. Germline V gene lookup returns CDR1 LNHDA and CDR2 SQIVND (reference sequence). V lost 2 bases, J lost 3 bases, and 13 bases lay in between. The CDR3 totals 15 residues. The material sequenced was PBMCs, taken before nivolumab (anti-PD-1) treatment. The receptor's source is a person aged 35-79 years with oral cavity squamous cell carcinoma. This chain uses TRBV19 with TRBJ1-2, with D possibly matching TRBD1 (6 bases). The CDR3 here is CASSITPDSDYGYTF. CDR3 sequence (DNA): TGTGCCAGTAGTATAACCCCGGACAGCGACTATGGCTACACCTTC. The full variable domain, completed using reference TRBV19 and TRBJ1-2, is DGGITQSPKYLFRKEGQNVTLSCEQNLNHDAMYWYRQDPGQGLRLIYYSQIVNDFQKGDIAEGYSVSREKKESFPLTVTSAQKNPTAFYLCASSITPDSDYGYTFGSGTRLTVV.